A single sample is the source of the 29 T cell receptor beta chains below, sequenced in a study of CD8+CD57+ T cells in acquired aplastic anemia. TCR beta VDJ combinations and CDR3 sequences were profiled from genomic DNA. TCRdb itself ran the reads through MiXCR, one entry per CDR3 protein. The sample includes 95,000 to 150,000 distinct CDR3 sequences, about 43% seen only once; the top ten take 2.6%. Flow cytometry had shown expanded CD8+CD57+ cells in the patients chosen for sequencing. Material: sorted CD4+, CD8+, or CD8+CD57+ T cells (not recorded which) from PBMCs. These receptors came from a human donor with aplastic anemia.

This clonotype was detected only a few times. The rearrangement joins TRBV6-4 to TRBJ2-6; a weak D match, TRBD1 (5 bases). The CDR3 is 14 residues long. The V gene's germline CDR1 is MRHNA and CDR2 SNTAGT. V lost 8 bases to trimming and J lost 0 bases, with 8 bases between them. CDR3 bases: TGTGCCAGCGGACAAGTCTCTGGGGCCAACGTCCTGACTTTC. It yields the protein CASGQVSGANVLTF.

This clonotype has ten or more counts. The chain combines TRBV20-1 with TRBJ1-6; TRBD1 matches at 9 bases. The J segment lost 9 bases and the V segment lost 1 base, leaving 4 bases of the junction unmatched. The CDR3 is 14 residues long. CDR1 is DFQATT, CDR2 SNEGSKA, per germline (reference sequence). The CDR3 DNA reads TGCAGTGCTAGAGCGGGACAGGGATTTTCACCCCTCCACTTT. This encodes CSARAGQGFSPLHF.

As concerns this clonotype: This may be a read error, as it is one base from a much larger clone. The J gene is TRBJ1-2, the V gene TRBV5-5; no definite D call. The V gene's germline CDR1 is SGHKS and CDR2 YYEKEE (reference sequence). The CDR3 is 15 amino acids. The CDR3 here is CASGLVSRLDYGYTF. CDR3 DNA: TGTGCCAGCGGCTTAGTTAGCAGACTAGACTATGGCTACACCTTC.

This clonotype was counted between two and nine times. V gene TRBV2 combines with J gene TRBJ2-7, with 10 positions matching TRBD1. Germline loops: CDR1 SNHLY, CDR2 FYNNEI. V dropped 6 bases and J dropped 3; count of bases not matched to a gene: 5. The CDR3 has 14 amino acids. The CDR3 region is CASRGTGALYEQYF. DNA of the CDR3: TGTGCCAGCAGAGGGACAGGGGCCCTCTACGAGCAGTACTTC.

This sequence joins TRBV27 and TRBJ2-1, with TRBD1 matching 8 bases. Germline V gene lookup returns CDR1 MNHEY and CDR2 SMNVEV (reference sequence). V gave up 6 bases and J gave up 5 bases; unmatched junction bases: 6. This CDR3 region has 14 residues. This CDR3 is CASSVQDRDNEQFF. In DNA form, the CDR3 reads TGTGCCAGCAGCGTACAGGACAGGGACAATGAGCAGTTCTTC.

The gene calls are TRBV6-1 and TRBJ2-2, with D perhaps matching TRBD2 (7 bases). The CDR3 sequence is 14 residues long. In germline, CDR1 is MNHNS, CDR2 SASEGT. Between the trimmed V and J ends, which lost 8 bases and 4 bases, there was a span of 14 bases. CDR3 sequence reads: CASCRGGFTGELFF. In nucleotides, the CDR3 is TGTGCCAGCTGTAGGGGGGGGTTCACCGGGGAGCTGTTTTTT.

There are a few counts of this clonotype. The chain joins TRBV7-9 to TRBJ1-5, with no clear D. Germline assignment: CDR1 SEHNR and CDR2 FQNEAQ (reference sequence). Trimming left V 1 base short and J 2 bases short, with 6 bases between. CDR3 length equals 14 residues. The CDR3 loop is CASSLDWGNQPQHF. CDR3 in DNA: TGTGCCAGCAGCTTAGATTGGGGCAATCAGCCCCAGCATTTT. The variable domain in full, completed from reference TRBV7-9 and TRBJ1-5, reads DTGVSQNPRHKITKRGQNVTFRCDPISEHNRLYWYRQTLGQGPEFLTYFQNEAQLEKSRLLSDRFSAERPKGSFSTLEIQRTEQGDSAMYLCASSLDWGNQPQHFGDGTRLSIL.

By frequency in the sample, this clonotype is medium-sized. The genes are TRBV29-1 and TRBJ1-2, with D perhaps TRBD1 (6 bases). This CDR3 has 12 amino acids. The V and J ends lost 6 bases and 7 bases respectively, with 15 bases between them. Germline CDR1 reads SQVTM; CDR2 reads ANQGSEA. This CDR3 reads CSVPQGYRGYTF. As DNA, the CDR3 is TGCAGCGTACCACAGGGCTATCGTGGCTACACCTTC. Complete variable domain (other parts from reference TRBV29-1 and TRBJ1-2): SAVISQKPSRDICQRGTSLTIQCQVDSQVTMMFWYRQQPGQSLTLIATANQGSEATYESGFVIDKFPISRPNLTFSTLTVSNMSPEDSSIYLCSVPQGYRGYTFGSGTRLTVV.

This clonotype was observed many times. This sequence joins TRBV12-3 or TRBV12-4 and TRBJ1-2; D is ambiguous. CDR3 length equals 13 residues. Trimming removed 2 bases at V and 5 bases at J, with 9 bases between. This CDR3 is CASSLHTGYGYTF. DNA for the CDR3: TGTGCCAGCAGTTTACATACGGGATATGGCTACACCTTC.

This clonotype was found many times. The rearrangement joins TRBV20-1 to TRBJ2-3; 10 bases agree with TRBD2. The CDR3 runs 14 residues. The V gene end was trimmed by 6 bases and the J gene end by 2 bases; junction bases not matched to a gene: 5. CDR1 DFQATT and CDR2 SNEGSKA come from the germline V gene (reference sequence). CDR3 sequence reads: CSAPTSGVTDTQYF. The DNA for the CDR3 is TGCAGTGCCCCAACTAGCGGGGTCACAGATACGCAGTATTTT.

This clonotype was detected ten times or more. The rearrangement links TRBV29-1 to TRBJ2-1; D gene ambiguous. CDR3 length: 15 residues. CDR1 SQVTM and CDR2 ANQGSEA come from the germline V gene. The V end was cut by 3 bases, the J end by 0 bases, with 12 bases between. CDR3 coding DNA: TGCAGCGTTGAGGGAACCCGTAGCTCCTACAATGAGCAGTTCTTC. Residues: CSVEGTRSSYNEQFF.

This clonotype was found once. This chain links TRBV20-1 with TRBJ1-2; no firm D call. The V gene's germline CDR1 is DFQATT and CDR2 SNEGSKA (reference sequence). Trimming shortened V by 0 bases and J by 0 bases, and 17 bases separated the two germline ends. The length of the CDR3 is 17 residues. CDR3 region: CSARDLFKLTSNYGYTF. DNA for the CDR3: TGCAGTGCTAGAGATCTATTTAAGCTTACCTCTAACTATGGCTACACCTTC.

Comments on this clonotype: Given a much more abundant clone one base away, this may be a read error. The V and J genes are TRBV20-1 and TRBJ2-1; D is tentatively TRBD1 or TRBD2 (6 bases each). CDR1 is DFQATT, CDR2 SNEGSKA, per germline (reference sequence). This CDR3 comprises 14 residues. CDR3 sequence (DNA): TGCAGTACCCCCGGGGGCCACTCCTACAATGGGCAGTTCTTC. Amino acid sequence: CSTPGGHSYNGQFF.

This clonotype showed up many times. The chain recombines TRBV10-3 with TRBJ2-7; D call uncertain. The CDR3 is 11 residues long. CDR1 ENHRY and CDR2 SYGVKD come from the germline V gene. The V end lost 4 bases, the J end lost 2 bases, and 3 bases lay between the germline ends. The CDR3 DNA reads as TGTGCCATCAGTGGACCCTACGAGCAGTACTTC. Translating gives CAISGPYEQYF.

CDR3 sequence reads: CAIGRGTGQNEKLFF. The CDR3 DNA is TGTGCCATCGGCCGAGGAACAGGGCAAAATGAAAAACTGTTTTTT. The V gene is TRBV10-3, the J gene TRBJ1-4; the D gene is possibly TRBD1 (6 bases). CDR3 length: 15 amino acids. V was trimmed by 8 bases and J by 5 bases, leaving 18 bases between them. Germline CDR1 reads ENHRY; CDR2 reads SYGVKD.

The V gene is TRBV4-2, the J gene TRBJ1-2; unclear D gene. Germline V gene sequence: CDR1 LGHNA, CDR2 YNFKEQ. The V and J ends lost 4 bases and 2 bases respectively, with 17 bases between them. The CDR3 has 16 amino acids. The CDR3, as DNA: TGTGCCAGCAGCCCAAGAACTTGGACGGGAAACTATGGCTACACCTTC. Protein: CASSPRTWTGNYGYTF.

This clonotype was seen a few times. V usage is TRBV28 and J usage is TRBJ1-2; D unclear. The length of the CDR3 is 13 residues. Germline CDR1 MDHEN, CDR2 SYDVKM. V lost 7 bases, J lost 8 bases, and 17 bases lay in between. The CDR3 spells CASTLGLRRGYTF. CDR3 DNA sequence: TGTGCCAGCACCTTGGGGTTACGGAGAGGCTACACCTTC.

In this sample, this clonotype turned up many times. The rearrangement joins TRBV4-1 to TRBJ1-1; no clear D gene. The ends were cut back, 2 bases at V and 5 bases at J, with 9 bases in the middle. Germline V gene lookup returns CDR1 MGHRA and CDR2 YSYEKL. The CDR3 length is 13 residues. The CDR3 sequence is CASSQLAGTEAFF. CDR3 nucleotide sequence: TGCGCCAGCAGCCAACTTGCGGGAACTGAAGCTTTCTTT.

This clonotype came up a few times. The chain carries TRBV6-5 and TRBJ1-4, with a weak D call TRBD1 (6 bases). Germline V gene sequence: CDR1 MNHEY, CDR2 SVGAGI. The CDR3 has 16 amino acids. Trimming cost V 3 bases and J 8 bases, with 19 bases left between them. In nucleotides, the CDR3 is TGTGCCAGCAGTTATTATTCTGTAGGGACATCCGAAAAACTGTTTTTT. Protein sequence: CASSYYSVGTSEKLFF.

CDR3 sequence reads: CASRDSGDSPLHF. CDR3 DNA: TGTGCCAGTAGGGACTCTGGGGATTCACCCCTCCACTTT. The rearrangement joins TRBV19 to TRBJ1-6; no clear D. There are 13 residues in the CDR3. V gave up 6 bases and J gave up 8 bases, with 11 bases separating them. Germline CDR1 reads LNHDA; CDR2 reads SQIVND (reference sequence). Drawing the rest from reference TRBV19 and TRBJ1-6, the complete variable domain is DGGITQSPKYLFRKEGQNVTLSCEQNLNHDAMYWYRQDPGQGLRLIYYSQIVNDFQKGDIAEGYSVSREKKESFPLTVTSAQKNPTAFYLCASRDSGDSPLHFGNGTRLTVT.

This chain uses TRBV5-6 with TRBJ1-5; D is unclear. Looked up from germline, CDR1 is SGHDT and CDR2 is YYEEEE. Trimming left V 0 bases short and J 3 bases short, with 13 bases between. This CDR3 comprises 16 residues. CDR3 nucleotides: TGTGCCAGCAGCTTGGGTGCGTCAGGTTACAATCAGCCCCAGCATTTT. It encodes CASSLGASGYNQPQHF.

Ten or more counts support this clonotype. The genes are TRBV6-6 and TRBJ1-1; possible D gene TRBD1, 6 bases. Trimming cost V 0 bases and J 3 bases, with 8 bases left between them. CDR3 size: 14 residues. The germline gives CDR1 MNHNY, CDR2 SVGAGI (reference sequence). The CDR3 protein is CASSYSAGDTEAFF. Written as DNA, the CDR3 is TGTGCCAGCAGTTACTCGGCAGGGGACACTGAAGCTTTCTTT.

This clonotype was seen at least ten times. The chain combines TRBV5-1 with TRBJ2-1; TRBD2 aligns across 12 bases. Losses at the gene ends were 10 bases for V and 4 bases for J; bases not matched to a gene: 9. Germline V gene lookup returns CDR1 SGHRS and CDR2 YFSETQ. The CDR3 is made up of 15 amino acids. Here the CDR3 reads CASSSSGGAYNEQFF. CDR3 in DNA: TGCGCCTCCTCTTCTAGCGGGGGGGCTTACAATGAGCAGTTCTTC.

This rearrangement joins TRBV7-9 to TRBJ2-7; 9 bases are shared with TRBD1. The CDR3 is made up of 14 amino acids. CDR1 is SEHNR, CDR2 FQNEAQ, per germline (reference sequence). Losses at the gene ends were 5 bases for V and 5 bases for J; bases not matched to a gene: 7. Here the CDR3 reads CASSPGQGADEQYF. Here the CDR3 DNA reads TGTGCCAGCAGCCCGGGACAGGGTGCGGACGAGCAGTACTTC.

The chain combines TRBV5-1 with TRBJ2-1, with D possibly TRBD2 on 7 matching bases. V was clipped by 2 bases and J by 4 bases, with 16 bases between them. There are 16 residues in the CDR3. Germline V lookup: CDR1 SGHRS, CDR2 YFSETQ. DNA for the CDR3: TGCGCCAGCAGCTTACGAGGGGGGGAATTATACAATGAGCAGTTCTTC. Its translation: CASSLRGGELYNEQFF. Supplemented by reference TRBV5-1 and TRBJ2-1, the full variable domain reads KAGVTQTPRYLIKTRGQQVTLSCSPISGHRSVSWYQQTPGQGLQFLFEYFSETQRNKGNFPGRFSGRQFSNSRSEMNVSTLELGDSALYLCASSLRGGELYNEQFFGPGTRLTVL.

This clonotype was found many times. This chain joins TRBV4-1 and TRBJ1-6; tentative D call: TRBD1 (5 bases). CDR3 length: 15 amino acids. CDR1 and CDR2 (germline): MGHRA, YSYEKL. Trimming took off 4 bases at V and 6 bases at J, with 13 bases between the two ends. CDR3 sequence: CASSLSGDLNSPLHF. DNA for the CDR3: TGCGCCAGCAGCCTTTCCGGGGACCTTAATTCACCCCTCCACTTT.

This clonotype came up many times. This rearrangement joins TRBV2 to TRBJ1-2; possible D gene TRBD1, 5 bases. This CDR3 comprises 12 residues. The V end lost 6 bases, the J end lost 8 bases, and 13 bases lay between the germline ends. Germline values: CDR1 SNHLY, CDR2 FYNNEI. Here the CDR3 DNA reads TGTGCCAGCAGAGACCAGGGAGACGGCTACACCTTC. Its translation is CASRDQGDGYTF.

This clonotype was counted a single time. This chain uses TRBV6-1 with TRBJ1-2, with 11 bases matching TRBD1. CDR1 is MNHNS, CDR2 SASEGT, per germline. The V and J ends lost 4 bases and 9 bases, in that order; junction bases with no gene match: 4. This CDR3 contains 13 residues. The chain's CDR3 is CASSGGTGGSYTF. CDR3 DNA: TGTGCCAGCAGTGGGGGGACAGGGGGGAGCTACACCTTC.

Points on this clonotype: The conserved closing phenylalanine or tryptophan is absent in this CDR3, likely reflecting a read error. The genes are TRBV15 and TRBJ1-3; D uncertain. Germline CDR1 is LNHNV and CDR2 is YYDKDF (reference sequence). The CDR3 contains 14 residues. CDR3 sequence: CAASRGGSGNTIYL. The CDR3 DNA is TGTGCCGCCAGCAGAGGAGGTTCTGGAAACACCATATATCTT.